What follows are 20 T cell receptor beta chains derived from one specimen sequenced in a study of cytomegalovirus exposure and HLA in healthy donors (TCRdb year 2017). Library method: the immunoSEQ multiplex PCR assay. TCRdb retrieved this table from immuneACCESS and kept in-frame rearrangements only. Not all clones are present; in checked studies, unresolved V genes account for under half, and no reason is known for the remainder. This sample gives about 110,000 clones in total; over 75% of them show up just once. The top ten hold 3% of the sample. Sequencing was carried out using PBMCs. These receptors were obtained from a woman aged 18-35 years in good health and CMV-seronegative.

V and J are TRBV7-9 and TRBJ2-1, with D possibly matching TRBD1 (5 bases). Germline V gives CDR1 SEHNR, CDR2 FQNEAQ (reference sequence). The CDR3 spans 12 residues. The V end was cut by 3 bases, the J end by 5 bases, with 5 bases between. This CDR3 reads CASSLGHNEQFF. Here the CDR3 DNA reads TGTGCCAGCAGCTTGGGGCACAATGAGCAGTTCTTC.

The chain carries TRBV18 and TRBJ1-5, with D unclear. Germline lookup yields CDR1 KGHSH and CDR2 LQKENI. The CDR3 is 13 residues long. Trimming stripped 1 base from V and 5 bases from J, with 6 bases between. In nucleotides, the CDR3 is TGTGCCAGCTCACCACTTACAGATCAGCCCCAGCATTTT. This encodes CASSPLTDQPQHF.

The chain recombines TRBV7-9 with TRBJ1-2; maybe TRBD1 (6 bases). Germline CDR1 reads SEHNR; CDR2 reads FQNEAQ (reference sequence). V lost 7 bases and J 7 bases, leaving 16 bases between the germline ends. The length of the CDR3 is 13 residues. CDR3 amino acids: CASKGELKTGYTF. The CDR3 DNA follows: TGTGCCAGCAAGGGGGAACTCAAGACTGGCTACACCTTC.

This clone has a single count. V usage is TRBV28 and J usage is TRBJ1-1; possibly TRBD1 for D (5 bases). CDR1 and CDR2 from the germline V gene are MDHEN and SYDVKM. The CDR3 spans 14 residues. Trimming shortened V by 3 bases and J by 5 bases, and 13 bases separated the two germline ends. CDR3 DNA sequence: TGTGCCAGCAGTTTTTGGCAGGGAGGTACTGAAGCTTTCTTT. It yields the protein CASSFWQGGTEAFF.

The V and J genes are TRBV10-1 and TRBJ1-1; a possible D gene is TRBD1 (5 bases). V dropped 5 bases and J dropped 1 base, with 14 bases sitting between them. The CDR3 has 15 amino acids. Per germline, CDR1 WNHNN and CDR2 SYGVQD (reference sequence). The DNA of the CDR3 is TGCGCCAGCAGTTCGTCCGGGACTGGGAACACTGAAGCTTTCTTT. Its protein is CASSSSGTGNTEAFF.

The rearrangement uses TRBV9 and TRBJ2-2; D is perhaps TRBD1 (5 bases). The ends were cut back, 2 bases at V and 1 base at J, with 9 bases in the middle. Germline V gene data show CDR1 as SGDLS and CDR2 as YYNGEE. This CDR3 has 15 residues. CDR3 coding DNA: TGTGCCAGCAGCGTGACACAGGTGAACACCGGGGAGCTGTTTTTT. It translates to CASSVTQVNTGELFF. Full variable domain (remainder filled in from reference TRBV9 and TRBJ2-2): DSGVTQTPKHLITATGQRVTLRCSPRSGDLSVYWYQQSLDQGLQFLIQYYNGEERAKGNILERFSAQQFPDLHSELNLSSLELGDSALYFCASSVTQVNTGELFFGEGSRLTVL.

The V gene is TRBV19, the J gene TRBJ2-7; possible D gene TRBD1, 6 bases. CDR1 is LNHDA and CDR2 is SQIVND in the germline V gene (reference sequence). The CDR3 covers 14 residues. Trimming shortened V by 10 bases and J by 2 bases, and 18 bases separated the two germline ends. The CDR3 DNA reads as TGTGCCACAACCCGGGACACCACTACCTACGAGCAGTACTTC. Its translation: CATTRDTTTYEQYF. Full variable domain (rest looked up from reference TRBV19 and TRBJ2-7): DGGITQSPKYLFRKEGQNVTLSCEQNLNHDAMYWYRQDPGQGLRLIYYSQIVNDFQKGDIAEGYSVSREKKESFPLTVTSAQKNPTAFYLCATTRDTTTYEQYFGPGTRLTVT.

The rearrangement links TRBV30 to TRBJ2-1; perhaps TRBD2 as D (6 bases). The CDR3 covers 13 residues. Looked up from germline, CDR1 is GTSNPN and CDR2 is SVGIG (reference sequence). Deletions cut 2 bases from V and 5 bases from J, with 10 bases between. CDR3 bases: TGTGCCTGGAGTCATGGGGGGAACAATGAGCAGTTCTTC. Protein product: CAWSHGGNNEQFF.

The J gene is TRBJ2-1, the V gene TRBV18; 7 bases agree with TRBD1. This CDR3 has 12 residues. V lost 6 bases, J lost 9 bases, and 5 bases stayed unmatched. Looked up from germline, CDR1 is KGHSH and CDR2 is LQKENI. The CDR3 reads CASSLDRVEQFF. The CDR3 DNA is TGTGCCAGCTCCCTCGACAGGGTTGAGCAGTTCTTC.

This chain joins TRBV11-2 and TRBJ1-2; weak D call: TRBD1 (5 bases). The germline V gene encodes CDR1 SGHAT and CDR2 FQNNGV. The CDR3 loop spans 15 amino acids. V lost 6 bases, J lost 5 bases, and 19 bases lay in between. DNA of the CDR3: TGTGCCAGCAGAGAAGAGTCCGGGGGTGTGTATGGCTACACCTTC. Encoded protein: CASREESGGVYGYTF.

The chain employs TRBV6-4 and TRBJ2-5, with 11 bases fitting TRBD2. CDR1 and CDR2 from the germline V gene are MRHNA and SNTAGT. The CDR3 loop spans 15 amino acids. V was pared by 4 bases and J by 5 bases, with 6 bases of the junction left unmatched. The CDR3 nucleotides are TGTGCCAGCAGTGCTCTAGCGGGGGGCACGGAGACCCAGTACTTC. Amino acid sequence: CASSALAGGTETQYF.

This clone was recorded once. The conserved closing phenylalanine or tryptophan is absent in this CDR3, likely reflecting a read error. No DNA is shown, since the ends of the CDR3 on it are uncertain; the CDR3 is the one TCRdb lists. The V and J genes are TRBV28 and TRBJ2-7; the D segment call TRBD1 is taken from the table without a DNA check. CDR1 and CDR2 (germline): MDHEN, SYDVKM. The CDR3 extends over 13 residues, inclusive of both ends. Here the CDR3 reads CASSGTLQGSRFI.

V usage is TRBV10-1 and J usage is TRBJ2-3; the match to TRBD2 covers 8 bases. The CDR3 has 15 residues. J lost 1 base, V lost 6 bases, and 6 bases had no gene match. Germline assignment: CDR1 WNHNN and CDR2 SYGVQD (reference sequence). The CDR3 DNA is TGCGCCAGCAGAGAATCACTAGCGGGCACAGATACGCAGTATTTT. Translating gives CASRESLAGTDTQYF.

The genes are TRBV4-1 and TRBJ2-6; no definite D call. Deletions cut 4 bases from V and 4 bases from J, with 5 bases between. The germline CDR1 and CDR2 sequences are MGHRA and YSYEKL. The CDR3 has 13 amino acids. For the CDR3, the DNA is TGCGCCAGCAGCCCCCCGGGGGCCAACGTCCTGACTTTC. The encoded protein is CASSPPGANVLTF.

This clone appeared a single time. The V and J genes are TRBV7-6 and TRBJ2-3, with 7 bases matching TRBD1. Germline assignment: CDR1 SGHVS and CDR2 FNYEAQ. V lost 4 bases to trimming and J lost 5 bases; unmatched junction nucleotides: 3. The CDR3 is 13 amino acids. The CDR3 loop is CASSSHRGDTQYF. CDR3 in DNA: TGTGCCAGCAGCTCCCACAGGGGAGATACGCAGTATTTT.

V usage is TRBV7-2 and J usage is TRBJ2-7; tentative D call: TRBD2 (7 bases). Deletions cut 5 bases from V and 6 bases from J, with 17 bases between. The CDR3 runs to 14 residues. Germline loops: CDR1 SGHTA, CDR2 FQGNSA. The CDR3 DNA reads TGTGCCAGCAGCGGGGGGGGACACATCCTCGAGCAGTACTTC. Encoded protein: CASSGGGHILEQYF.

A single count supports this clone. The gene calls are TRBV10-3 and TRBJ1-5; TRBD1 is a possible D gene (6 bases). This CDR3 has 16 amino acids. The germline gives CDR1 ENHRY, CDR2 SYGVKD. Trimming shortened V by 4 bases and J by 0 bases, and 13 bases separated the two germline ends. The CDR3 DNA follows: TGTGCCATCAGTGTAGGGGGGGACTATAGCAATCAGCCCCAGCATTTT. Translated, it gives CAISVGGDYSNQPQHF.

The chain carries TRBV18 and TRBJ1-1, with TRBD1 matching 9 bases. CDR1 KGHSH and CDR2 LQKENI come from the germline V gene. Trimming at V came to 4 bases and at J to 5 bases, leaving 5 bases not matched to a gene. The length of the CDR3 is 14 residues. This CDR3 reads CASSLRTGVTEAFF. CDR3 nucleotides: TGTGCCAGCTCACTCCGGACAGGGGTTACTGAAGCTTTCTTT.

The CDR3 DNA follows: TGTGCCAGCAGTGAACCAGTCAGGGGGACAGGGACCCAGTACTTC. It is translated as CASSEPVRGTGTQYF. The chain carries TRBV2 and TRBJ2-5; the match to TRBD1 covers 8 bases. The CDR3 contains 15 residues. V lost 2 bases, J lost 7 bases, and 9 bases stayed unmatched. The germline CDR1 and CDR2 sequences are SNHLY and FYNNEI.

This sequence joins TRBV4-1 and TRBJ1-1; D is possibly TRBD1 (5 bases). The CDR3 sequence is 15 residues long. Germline assignment: CDR1 MGHRA and CDR2 YSYEKL. V gave up 0 bases and J gave up 4 bases, with 12 bases separating them. CDR3 in DNA: TGCGCCAGCAGCCAAGAAGACAGAACCGGCACTGAAGCTTTCTTT. Translating gives CASSQEDRTGTEAFF.